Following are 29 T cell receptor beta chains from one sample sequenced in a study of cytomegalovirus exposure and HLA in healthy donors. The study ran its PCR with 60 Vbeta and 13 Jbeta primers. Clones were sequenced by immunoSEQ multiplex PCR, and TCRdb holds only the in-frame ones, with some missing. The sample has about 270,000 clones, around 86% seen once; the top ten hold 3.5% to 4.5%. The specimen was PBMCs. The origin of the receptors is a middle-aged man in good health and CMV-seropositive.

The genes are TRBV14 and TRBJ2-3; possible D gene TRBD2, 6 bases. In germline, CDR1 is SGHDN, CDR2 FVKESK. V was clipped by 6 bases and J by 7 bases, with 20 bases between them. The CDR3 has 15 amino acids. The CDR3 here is CASSRATGLINTQYF. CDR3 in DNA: TGTGCCAGCAGTCGAGCCACGGGACTTATAAATACGCAGTATTTT.

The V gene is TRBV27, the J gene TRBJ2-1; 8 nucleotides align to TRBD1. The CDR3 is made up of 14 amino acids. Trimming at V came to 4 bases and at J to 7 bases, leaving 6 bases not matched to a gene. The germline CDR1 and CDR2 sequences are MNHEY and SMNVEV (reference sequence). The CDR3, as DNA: TGTGCCAGCAGTTGGGACAGGCGAGTAAATGAGCAGTTCTTC. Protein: CASSWDRRVNEQFF.

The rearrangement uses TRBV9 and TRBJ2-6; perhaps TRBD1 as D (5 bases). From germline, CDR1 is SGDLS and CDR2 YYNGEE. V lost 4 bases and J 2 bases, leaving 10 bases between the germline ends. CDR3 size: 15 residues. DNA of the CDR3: TGTGCCAGCAGCCCCCAAGGGGCTGGGGCCAACGTCCTGACTTTC. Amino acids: CASSPQGAGANVLTF.

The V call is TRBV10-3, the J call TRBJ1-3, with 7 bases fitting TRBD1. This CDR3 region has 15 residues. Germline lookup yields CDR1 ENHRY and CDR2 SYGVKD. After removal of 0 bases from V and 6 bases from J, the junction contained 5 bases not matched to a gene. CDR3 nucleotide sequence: TGTGCCATCAGTGAGTCGCGGGACAGCCCAAACACCATATATTTT. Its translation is CAISESRDSPNTIYF.

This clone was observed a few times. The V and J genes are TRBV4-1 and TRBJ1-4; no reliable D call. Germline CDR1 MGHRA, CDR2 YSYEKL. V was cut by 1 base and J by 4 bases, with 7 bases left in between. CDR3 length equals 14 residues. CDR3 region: CASSQASVNEKLFF. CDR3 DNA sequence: TGCGCCAGCAGCCAAGCCAGCGTTAATGAAAAACTGTTTTTT.

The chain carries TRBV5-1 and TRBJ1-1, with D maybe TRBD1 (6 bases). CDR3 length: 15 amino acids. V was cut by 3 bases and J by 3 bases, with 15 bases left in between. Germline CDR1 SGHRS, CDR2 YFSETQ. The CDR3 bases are TGCGCCAGCAGCTCCGCCAGGGGAATAGACACTGAAGCTTTCTTT. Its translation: CASSSARGIDTEAFF.

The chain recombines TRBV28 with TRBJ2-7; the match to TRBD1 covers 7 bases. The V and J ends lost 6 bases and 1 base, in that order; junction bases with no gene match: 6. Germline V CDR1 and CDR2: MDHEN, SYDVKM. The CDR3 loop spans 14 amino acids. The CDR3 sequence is CASRRQGLSYEQYF. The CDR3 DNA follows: TGTGCCAGCAGGCGACAGGGCCTTTCCTACGAGCAGTACTTC.

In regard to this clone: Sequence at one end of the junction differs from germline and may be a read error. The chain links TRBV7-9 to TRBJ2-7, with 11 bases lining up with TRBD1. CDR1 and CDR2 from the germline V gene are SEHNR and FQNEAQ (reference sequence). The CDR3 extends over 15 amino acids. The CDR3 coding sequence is TGTTCCAGCAGCCGCCGGGACAGGGGGGTATACGAGCAGTACTTC. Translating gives CSSSRRDRGVYEQYF.

As DNA, the CDR3 is TGTGCCAGCAGCTTAAGACGACTAGCCGACACCGGGGAGCTGTTTTTT. It specifies CASSLRRLADTGELFF. The chain employs TRBV7-9 and TRBJ2-2, with TRBD2 matching 7 bases. V gave up 2 bases and J gave up 3 bases; unmatched junction bases: 6. This CDR3 has 16 amino acids. Germline V gene sequence: CDR1 SEHNR, CDR2 FQNEAQ (reference sequence).

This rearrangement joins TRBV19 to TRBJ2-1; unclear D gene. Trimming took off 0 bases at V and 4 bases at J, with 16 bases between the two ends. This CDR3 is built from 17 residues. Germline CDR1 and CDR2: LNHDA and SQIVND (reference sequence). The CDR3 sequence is CASSIDNYLQYYNEQFF. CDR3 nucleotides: TGTGCCAGTAGTATAGACAACTACCTTCAATATTACAATGAGCAGTTCTTC.

The CDR3 protein is CASSQVGAGWTGELFF. The DNA of the CDR3 is TGTGCCAGCAGCCAAGTGGGAGCGGGATGGACCGGGGAGCTGTTTTTT. This chain joins TRBV14 and TRBJ2-2, with 7 nucleotides matching TRBD2. J gave up 5 bases and V 1 base, and 7 bases lay outside the gene matches. CDR1 SGHDN and CDR2 FVKESK come from the germline V gene. The CDR3 is made up of 16 amino acids.

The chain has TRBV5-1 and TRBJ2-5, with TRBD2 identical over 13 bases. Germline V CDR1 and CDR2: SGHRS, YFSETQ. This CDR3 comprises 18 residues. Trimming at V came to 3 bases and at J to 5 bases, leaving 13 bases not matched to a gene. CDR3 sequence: CASSCTLLLAGGGETQYF. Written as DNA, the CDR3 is TGCGCCAGCAGCTGCACCCTACTACTAGCGGGAGGGGGGGAGACCCAGTACTTC.

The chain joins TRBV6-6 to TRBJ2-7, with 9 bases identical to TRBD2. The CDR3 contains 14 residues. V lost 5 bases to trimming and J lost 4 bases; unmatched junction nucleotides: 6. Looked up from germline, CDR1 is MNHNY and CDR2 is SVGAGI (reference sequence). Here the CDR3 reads CASSPLAGIYEQYF. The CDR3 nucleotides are TGTGCCAGCAGTCCCCTAGCGGGGATATACGAGCAGTACTTC.

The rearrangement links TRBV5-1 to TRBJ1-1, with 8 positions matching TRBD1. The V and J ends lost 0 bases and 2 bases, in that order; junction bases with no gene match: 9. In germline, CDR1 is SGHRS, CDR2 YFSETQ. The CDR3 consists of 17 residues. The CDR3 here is CASSLVAGGNFNTEAFF. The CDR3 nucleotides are TGCGCCAGCAGCTTGGTCGCAGGGGGCAACTTCAACACTGAAGCTTTCTTT.

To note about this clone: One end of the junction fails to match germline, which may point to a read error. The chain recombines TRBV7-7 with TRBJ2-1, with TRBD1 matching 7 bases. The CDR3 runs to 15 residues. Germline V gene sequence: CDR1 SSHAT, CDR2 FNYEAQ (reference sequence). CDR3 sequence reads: CASSRDRESYNEQFF. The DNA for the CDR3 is TGTGCTAGCAGCCGCGACAGGGAGTCCTACAATGAGCAGTTCTTC.

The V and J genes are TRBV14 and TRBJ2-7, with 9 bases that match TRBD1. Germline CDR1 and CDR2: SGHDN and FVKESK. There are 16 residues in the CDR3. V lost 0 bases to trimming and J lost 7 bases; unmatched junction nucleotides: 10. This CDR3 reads CASSQDRGTGKREQYF. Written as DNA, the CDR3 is TGTGCCAGCAGCCAAGATCGAGGGACAGGGAAACGGGAGCAGTACTTC.

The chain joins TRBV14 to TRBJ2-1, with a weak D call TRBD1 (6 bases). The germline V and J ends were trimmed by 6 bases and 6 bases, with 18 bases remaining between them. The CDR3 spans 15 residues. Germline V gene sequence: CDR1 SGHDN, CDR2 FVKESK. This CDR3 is CASRAGTLIVNEQFF. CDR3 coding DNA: TGTGCCAGCAGAGCCGGGACATTAATCGTCAATGAGCAGTTCTTC.

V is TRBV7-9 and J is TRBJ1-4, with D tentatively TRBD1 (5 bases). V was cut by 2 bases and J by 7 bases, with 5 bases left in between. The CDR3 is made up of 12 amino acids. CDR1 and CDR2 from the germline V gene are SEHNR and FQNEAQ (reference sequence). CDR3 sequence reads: CASSLRGEKLFF. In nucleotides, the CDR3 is TGTGCCAGCAGCTTAAGGGGTGAAAAACTGTTTTTT.

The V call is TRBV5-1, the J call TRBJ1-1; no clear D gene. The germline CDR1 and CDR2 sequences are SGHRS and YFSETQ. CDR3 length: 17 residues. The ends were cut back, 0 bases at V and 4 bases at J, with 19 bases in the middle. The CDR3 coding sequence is TGCGCCAGCAGCTTGGGACGGGTTGCCGGCCGGAGCACTGAAGCTTTCTTT. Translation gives CASSLGRVAGRSTEAFF.

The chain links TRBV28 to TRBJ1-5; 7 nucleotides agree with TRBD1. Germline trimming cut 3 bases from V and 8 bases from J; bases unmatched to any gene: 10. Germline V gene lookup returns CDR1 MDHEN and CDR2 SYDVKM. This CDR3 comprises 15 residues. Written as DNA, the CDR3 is TGTGCCAGCAGTTTGGCAGGGTACAGGGGAGAGCCCCAGCATTTT. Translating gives CASSLAGYRGEPQHF.

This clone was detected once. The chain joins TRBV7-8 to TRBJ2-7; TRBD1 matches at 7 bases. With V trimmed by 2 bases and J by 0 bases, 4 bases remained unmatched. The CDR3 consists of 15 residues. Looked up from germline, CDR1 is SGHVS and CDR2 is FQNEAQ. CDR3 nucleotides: TGTGCCAGCAGCTTAAAACAGGGGAGCTCCTACGAGCAGTACTTC. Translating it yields CASSLKQGSSYEQYF. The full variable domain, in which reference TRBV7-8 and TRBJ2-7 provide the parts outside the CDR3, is GAGVSQSPRYKVAKRGQDVALRCDPISGHVSLFWYQQALGQGPEFLTYFQNEAQLDKSGLPSDRFFAERPEGSVSTLKIQRTQQEDSAVYLCASSLKQGSSYEQYFGPGTRLTVT.

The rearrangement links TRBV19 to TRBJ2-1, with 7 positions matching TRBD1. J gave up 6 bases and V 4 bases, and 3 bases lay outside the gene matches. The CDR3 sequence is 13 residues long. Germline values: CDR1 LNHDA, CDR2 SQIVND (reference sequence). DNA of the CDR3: TGTGCCAGTAGTACCCGGACAGGCAATGAGCAGTTCTTC. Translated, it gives CASSTRTGNEQFF.

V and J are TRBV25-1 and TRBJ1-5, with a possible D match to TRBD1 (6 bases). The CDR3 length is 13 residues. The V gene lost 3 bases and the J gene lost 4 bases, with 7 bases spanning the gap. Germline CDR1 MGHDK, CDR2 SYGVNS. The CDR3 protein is CASSDTGNQPQHF. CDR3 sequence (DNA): TGTGCCAGCAGTGATACAGGGAATCAGCCCCAGCATTTT.

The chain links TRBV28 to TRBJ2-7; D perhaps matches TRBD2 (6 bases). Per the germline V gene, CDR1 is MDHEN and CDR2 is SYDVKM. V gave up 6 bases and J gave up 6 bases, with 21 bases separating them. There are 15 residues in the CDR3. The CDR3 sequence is CASRTRRRERGEQYF. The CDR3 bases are TGTGCCAGCAGGACCCGGCGGAGGGAAAGGGGCGAGCAGTACTTC.

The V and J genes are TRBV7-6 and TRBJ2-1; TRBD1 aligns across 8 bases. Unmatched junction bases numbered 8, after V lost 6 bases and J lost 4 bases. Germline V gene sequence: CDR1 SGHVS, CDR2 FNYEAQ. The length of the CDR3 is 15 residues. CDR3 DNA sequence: TGTGCCAGCAGTCCAGACAGGGGTGCGTACAATGAGCAGTTCTTC. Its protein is CASSPDRGAYNEQFF.

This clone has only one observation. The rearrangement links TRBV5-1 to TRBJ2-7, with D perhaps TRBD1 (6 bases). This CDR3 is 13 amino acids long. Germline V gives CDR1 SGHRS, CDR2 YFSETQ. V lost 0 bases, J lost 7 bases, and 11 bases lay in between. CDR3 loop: CASSLDGGREQYF. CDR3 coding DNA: TGCGCCAGCAGCTTGGATGGGGGCCGGGAGCAGTACTTC.

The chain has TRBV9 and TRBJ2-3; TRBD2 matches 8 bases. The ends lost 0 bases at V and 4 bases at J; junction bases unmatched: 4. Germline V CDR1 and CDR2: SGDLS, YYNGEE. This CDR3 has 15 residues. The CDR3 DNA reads TGTGCCAGCAGCGTAGCAGGGACTAGGGCAGATACGCAGTATTTT. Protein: CASSVAGTRADTQYF.

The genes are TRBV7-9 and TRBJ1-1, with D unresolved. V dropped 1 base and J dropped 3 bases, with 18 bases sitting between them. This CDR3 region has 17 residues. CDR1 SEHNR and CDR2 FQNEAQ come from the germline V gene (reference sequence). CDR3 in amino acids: CASSLVLGQELDTEAFF. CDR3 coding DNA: TGTGCCAGCAGCTTAGTACTAGGGCAGGAGTTAGACACTGAAGCTTTCTTT. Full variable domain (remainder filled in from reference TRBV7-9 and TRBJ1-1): DTGVSQNPRHKITKRGQNVTFRCDPISEHNRLYWYRQTLGQGPEFLTYFQNEAQLEKSRLLSDRFSAERPKGSFSTLEIQRTEQGDSAMYLCASSLVLGQELDTEAFFGQGTRLTVV.

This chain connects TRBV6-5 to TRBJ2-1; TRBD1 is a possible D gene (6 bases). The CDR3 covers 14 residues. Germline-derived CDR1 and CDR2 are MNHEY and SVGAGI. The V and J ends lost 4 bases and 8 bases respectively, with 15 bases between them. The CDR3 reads CASSSKYRVDEQFF. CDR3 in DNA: TGTGCCAGCAGTTCCAAATACAGGGTCGATGAGCAGTTCTTC.